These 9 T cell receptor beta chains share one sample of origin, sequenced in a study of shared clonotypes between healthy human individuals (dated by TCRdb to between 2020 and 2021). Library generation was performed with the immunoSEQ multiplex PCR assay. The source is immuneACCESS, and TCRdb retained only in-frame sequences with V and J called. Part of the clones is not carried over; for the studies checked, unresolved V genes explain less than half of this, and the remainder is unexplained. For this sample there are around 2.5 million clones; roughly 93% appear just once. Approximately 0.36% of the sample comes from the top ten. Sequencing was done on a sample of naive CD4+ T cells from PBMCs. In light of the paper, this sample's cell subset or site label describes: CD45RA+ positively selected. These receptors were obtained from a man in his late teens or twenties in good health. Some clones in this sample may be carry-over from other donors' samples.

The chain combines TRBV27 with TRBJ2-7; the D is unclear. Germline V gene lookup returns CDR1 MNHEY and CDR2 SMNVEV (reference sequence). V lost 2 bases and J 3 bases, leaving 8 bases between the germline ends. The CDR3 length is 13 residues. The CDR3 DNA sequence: TGTGCCAGCAGTTTACGCAGTTTCTACGAGCAGTACTTC. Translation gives CASSLRSFYEQYF.

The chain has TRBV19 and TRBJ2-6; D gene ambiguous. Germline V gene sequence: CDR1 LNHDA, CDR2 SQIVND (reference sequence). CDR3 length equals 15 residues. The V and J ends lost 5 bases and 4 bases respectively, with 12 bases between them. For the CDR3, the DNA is TGTGCCAGTAGTGCCCAAAGTCCCGGGGCCAACGTCCTGACTTTC. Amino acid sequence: CASSAQSPGANVLTF.

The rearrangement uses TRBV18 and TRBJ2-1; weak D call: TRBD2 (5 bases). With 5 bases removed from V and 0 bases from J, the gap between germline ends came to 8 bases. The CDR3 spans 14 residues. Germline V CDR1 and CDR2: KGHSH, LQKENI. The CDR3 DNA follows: TGTGCCAGCTCATTAAGCGGCTCCTACAATGAGCAGTTCTTC. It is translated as CASSLSGSYNEQFF.

The CDR3, as DNA: TGTGCCAGCAGCTCCCAGACGGGGGAGCAGTACTTC. Encoded protein: CASSSQTGEQYF. The V gene is TRBV7-3, the J gene TRBJ2-7, with D tentatively TRBD2 (5 bases). Germline assignment: CDR1 SGHTA and CDR2 FQGTGA. This CDR3 has 12 amino acids. Trimming took 4 bases from V and 7 from J, leaving 11 bases between them.

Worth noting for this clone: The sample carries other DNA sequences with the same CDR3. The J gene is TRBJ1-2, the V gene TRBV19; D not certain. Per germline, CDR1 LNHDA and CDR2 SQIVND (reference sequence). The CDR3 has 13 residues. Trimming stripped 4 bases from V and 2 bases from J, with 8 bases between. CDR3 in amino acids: CASSTGLNYGYTF. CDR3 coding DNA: TGTGCCAGTAGTACAGGATTGAACTATGGCTACACCTTC.

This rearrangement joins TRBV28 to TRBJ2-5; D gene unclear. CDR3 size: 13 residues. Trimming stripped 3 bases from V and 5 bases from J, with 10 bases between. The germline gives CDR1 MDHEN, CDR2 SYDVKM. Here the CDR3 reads CASSFLRFETQYF. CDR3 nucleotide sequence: TGTGCCAGCAGTTTTCTGAGATTCGAGACCCAGTACTTC.

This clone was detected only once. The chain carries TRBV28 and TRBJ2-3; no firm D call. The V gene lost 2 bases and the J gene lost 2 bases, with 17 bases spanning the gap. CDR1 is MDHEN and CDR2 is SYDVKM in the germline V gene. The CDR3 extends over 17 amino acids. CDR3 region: CASSLRLTAHDTDTQYF. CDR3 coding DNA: TGTGCCAGCAGTTTAAGGTTGACCGCACACGACACAGATACGCAGTATTTT.

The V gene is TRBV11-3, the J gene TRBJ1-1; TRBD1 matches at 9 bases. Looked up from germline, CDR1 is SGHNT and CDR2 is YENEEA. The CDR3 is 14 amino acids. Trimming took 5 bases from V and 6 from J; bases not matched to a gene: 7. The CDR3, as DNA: TGTGCCAGCAGCACAGGGGGCTGGGTCGCTGAAGCTTTCTTT. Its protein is CASSTGGWVAEAFF.

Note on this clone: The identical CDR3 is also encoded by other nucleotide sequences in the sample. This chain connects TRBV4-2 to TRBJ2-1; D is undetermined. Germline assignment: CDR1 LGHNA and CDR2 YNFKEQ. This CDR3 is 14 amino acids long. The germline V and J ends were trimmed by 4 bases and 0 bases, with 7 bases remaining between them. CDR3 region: CASSPGGSYNEQFF. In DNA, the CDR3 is TGTGCCAGCAGCCCCGGTGGCTCCTACAATGAGCAGTTCTTC.